Listed here are 5 T cell receptor beta chains from one sample, sequenced in a study of cytomegalovirus exposure and HLA in healthy donors. With 60 Vbeta and 13 Jbeta primers, the PCR was carried out. Generated by immunoSEQ multiplex PCR, the TCRdb table keeps only in-frame clones and is missing some. The repertoire holds roughly 100,000 clones, with approximately 70% as singletons. The sequencing input was PBMCs. The receptors originated from a man aged 35-49 years in good health and CMV-seronegative.

Note on this clone: In the same sample, other DNA sequences code for this CDR3. The chain joins TRBV9 to TRBJ2-7; 7 bases are a match to TRBD2. The CDR3 contains 14 residues. Per the germline V gene, CDR1 is SGDLS and CDR2 is YYNGEE. Trimming cost V 1 base and J 7 bases; bases outside gene matches: 8. As DNA, the CDR3 is TGTGCCAGCAGCGTACGTTCCCTGGGGGGGGAGCAGTACTTC. Its protein product is CASSVRSLGGEQYF.

In this sample, this clone turned up a few times. This chain links TRBV4-1 with TRBJ2-1, with 10 bases fitting TRBD2. After removal of 4 bases from V and 5 bases from J, the junction contained 5 bases not matched to a gene. The germline V gene encodes CDR1 MGHRA and CDR2 YSYEKL. The CDR3 runs to 15 residues. CDR3 bases: TGCGCCAGCAGCCCGGCAGCGGGGGGGAACAATGAGCAGTTCTTC. It codes for CASSPAAGGNNEQFF.

V is TRBV6-6 and J is TRBJ2-5; 9 nucleotides match TRBD2. The V and J ends lost 7 bases and 3 bases, in that order; junction bases with no gene match: 3. The CDR3 contains 13 residues. The V gene's germline CDR1 is MNHNY and CDR2 SVGAGI (reference sequence). CDR3 coding DNA: TGTGCCAGCATCCCTAGCGGGGAAGAGACCCAGTACTTC. This codes for CASIPSGEETQYF.

The V call is TRBV5-4, the J call TRBJ2-2; 11 bases map to TRBD2. Germline V gene sequence: CDR1 SGHNT, CDR2 YYREEE (reference sequence). This CDR3 is 16 amino acids long. Trimming at V came to 4 bases and at J to 7 bases, leaving 9 bases not matched to a gene. The CDR3 loop reads CASSPVAGGPGGELFF. The DNA of the CDR3 is TGTGCCAGCAGCCCGGTAGCGGGGGGGCCGGGCGGGGAGCTGTTTTTT.

V and J are TRBV2 and TRBJ2-1, with a possible D match to TRBD2 (6 bases). Trimming took off 10 bases at V and 9 bases at J, with 19 bases between the two ends. CDR3 length: 13 amino acids. Germline CDR1 SNHLY, CDR2 FYNNEI. The CDR3 DNA sequence: TGTGCCACCGGGACTGCGGAGGGTCCTGAGCAGTTCTTC. Amino acid sequence: CATGTAEGPEQFF.